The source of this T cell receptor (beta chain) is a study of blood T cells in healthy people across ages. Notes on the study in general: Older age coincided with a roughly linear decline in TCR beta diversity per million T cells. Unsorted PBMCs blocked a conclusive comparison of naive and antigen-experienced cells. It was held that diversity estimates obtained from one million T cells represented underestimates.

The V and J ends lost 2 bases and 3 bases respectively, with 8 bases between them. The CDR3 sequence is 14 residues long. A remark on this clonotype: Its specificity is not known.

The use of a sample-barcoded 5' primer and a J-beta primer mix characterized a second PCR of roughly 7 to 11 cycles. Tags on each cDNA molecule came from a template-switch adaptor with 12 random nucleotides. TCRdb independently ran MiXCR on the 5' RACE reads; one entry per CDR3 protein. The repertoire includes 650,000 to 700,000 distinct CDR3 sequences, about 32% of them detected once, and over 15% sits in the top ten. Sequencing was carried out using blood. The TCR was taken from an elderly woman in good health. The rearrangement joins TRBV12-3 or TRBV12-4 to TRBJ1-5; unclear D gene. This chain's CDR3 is CASSLFLNNQPQHF. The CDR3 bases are TGTGCCAGCAGTTTATTCCTGAACAATCAGCCCCAGCATTTT.